This is a list of T cell receptor beta chains from one sample in a study of blood T cell repertoires in COVID-19. Assay: immunoSEQ multiplex PCR; the TCRdb copy retains only in-frame clones and omits some. Altogether over 250,000 clones are present, around 90% being singletons, with the ten largest covering approximately 9%. The specimen sequenced was PBMCs or T cells enriched from blood (not recorded which). These receptors came from a woman aged 18 to 35 who had recovered from COVID-19. CDR3s include the opening cysteine and the closing phenylalanine or tryptophan. A D gene is named only where the DNA matches it firmly. Clone size is given for some rows only: seen once, a few or many times, or a class if the clone is expanded.

TRBV7-9	-	-	TRBJ1-5	TGTGCCAGCAGCGCCGTCCCAGGACTGGGAAACAATCAGCCCCAGCATTTT	CASSAVPGLGNNQPQHF
TRBV3-1/TRBV3-2	TRBD2	-	TRBJ2-1	TGTGCCAGCAGTCCCGGGACTAGCGGGGGGGTATTCTTC	CASSPGTSGGVFF
TRBV12-5	TRBD2	-	TRBJ2-1	TGTGCTAGTGGTCCCCAGCGGGAGGGCTTGAATGAGCAGTTCTTC	CASGPQREGLNEQFF
TRBV29-1	TRBD1	-	TRBJ2-1	TGCAGCGTTAGGAAGGACAGGGGCTACAATGAGCAGTTCTTC	CSVRKDRGYNEQFF
TRBV28	TRBD1	-	TRBJ1-1	TGTGCCAGCAGATACAGGGGGCATGGGGAAGCTTTCTTT	CASRYRGHGEAFF
TRBV9	-	-	TRBJ1-5	TGTGCCAGCAGCCGTAGTTTAAATCAGCCCCAGCATTTT	CASSRSLNQPQHF
TRBV6-2/TRBV6-3	-	many	TRBJ2-1	TGTGCCAGCACCCCGGCCCCCAGCGGGACAACCAGCTCCTACAATGAGCAGTTCTTC	CASTPAPSGTTSSYNEQFF
TRBV10-3	-	-	TRBJ1-2	TGTGCCATCAGTGAGCCTGGACAGCTTTATGGCTACACCTTC	CAISEPGQLYGYTF
TRBV5-1	TRBD1	-	TRBJ1-1	TGCGCCAGCAGCGTCGGACAGGGTAAGGGTGAAGCTTTCTTT	CASSVGQGKGEAFF
TRBV11-2	TRBD2	-	TRBJ2-2	TGTGCCAGCAGCCTGGGGGGGTCCGGGGAGCTGTTTTTT	CASSLGGSGELFF
TRBV9	-	-	TRBJ1-1	TGTGCCAGCAGCGTACGACAGAGAGACACTGAAGCTTTCTTT	CASSVRQRDTEAFF
TRBV3-1/TRBV3-2	TRBD1	-	TRBJ1-2	TGTGCCAGCAGCCACACCGGGACAGACTATGGCTACACCTTC	CASSHTGTDYGYTF
TRBV28	-	-	TRBJ1-1	TGTGCCAGCAGCCCCCCAGGGGACACTGAAGCTTTCTTT	CASSPPGDTEAFF
TRBV14	-	-	TRBJ1-1	TGTGCCAGCAGCCAAGCGGGGGGAGGCACTGAAGCTTTCTTT	CASSQAGGGTEAFF
TRBV9	-	-	TRBJ2-3	TGTGCCAGCAGCTCCCAAGGTGTTAGGGGAGATACGCAGTATTTT	CASSSQGVRGDTQYF
TRBV28	TRBD1	-	TRBJ1-2	TGTGCCAGCAGTGACAGGGGCTATGGCTACACCTTC	CASSDRGYGYTF
TRBV28	-	-	TRBJ2-7	TGTGCCAGCACCAGGCTCGCGGGCTACGAGCAGTACTTC	CASTRLAGYEQYF
TRBV9	-	-	TRBJ1-1	TGTGCCAGCAGCGGACCACAGGAGGGAGCTTTCTTT	CASSGPQEGAFF
TRBV7-3	TRBD1	once	TRBJ2-3	TGTGCCAGCAGCTTAGCTCGGGACAGATTCACAGATACGCAGTATTTT	CASSLARDRFTDTQYF
TRBV10-3	-	-	TRBJ2-7	TGTGCCATCAGTGAGTCGGAAGCCGGGGAGCAGTACTTC	CAISESEAGEQYF
TRBV20-1	-	-	TRBJ2-2	TGCAGTTCCCGCCTAGTTGGGGAGCTGTTTTTT	CSSRLVGELFF